One sample yielded the 18 T cell receptor beta chains listed below, sequenced in a study of shared clonotypes between healthy human individuals (dated by TCRdb to the early 2020s). Libraries were built with the immunoSEQ multiplex PCR assay. Not all clones reach the TCRdb copy of this immuneACCESS table, which keeps in-frame sequences only. Checked studies attribute under half of the gap to unresolved V genes and leave the rest unexplained. Recorded for this sample are 2 million to 2.5 million clones; approximately 95% of them occurred a single time. Less than 0.15% of the sample lies in the top ten. Material: naive CD4+ T cells sorted from blood. The sample's cell subset or site label is to be understood as: CD45RA+ positively selected. These TCRs come from a man in his late teens or twenties in good health.

Remarks on this clone: Other DNA variants within this sample encode the same CDR3. The chain employs TRBV19 and TRBJ1-1; TRBD1 might be the D (5 bases). The germline V and J ends were trimmed by 3 bases and 4 bases, with 12 bases remaining between them. Germline CDR1 and CDR2: LNHDA and SQIVND (reference sequence). The CDR3 contains 14 residues. CDR3 loop: CASSIQGTTTEAFF. DNA for the CDR3: TGTGCCAGTAGTATCCAGGGTACAACCACTGAAGCTTTCTTT.

The chain recombines TRBV18 with TRBJ2-5; TRBD1 aligns across 8 bases. Germline V gives CDR1 KGHSH, CDR2 LQKENI. The length of the CDR3 is 16 residues. V lost 0 bases, J lost 1 base, and 4 bases stayed unmatched. The CDR3 is CASSPPGQGAQETQYF. The CDR3 DNA reads TGTGCCAGCTCACCACCGGGGCAGGGGGCCCAAGAGACCCAGTACTTC.

This clone was found once. The chain uses TRBV30 and TRBJ1-4, with TRBD1 matching 8 bases. The V gene end was trimmed by 2 bases and the J gene end by 8 bases; junction bases not matched to a gene: 16. This CDR3 has 17 residues. Germline V lookup: CDR1 GTSNPN, CDR2 SVGIG (reference sequence). The CDR3 region is CAWSQLTRTGTGEKLFF. The CDR3 bases are TGTGCCTGGAGTCAACTAACCCGGACAGGGACGGGGGAAAAACTGTTTTTT. Full variable domain (remainder filled in from reference TRBV30 and TRBJ1-4): SQTIHQWPATLVQPVGSPLSLECTVEGTSNPNLYWYRQAAGRGLQLLFYSVGIGQISSEVPQNLSASRPQDRQFILSSKKLLLSDSGFYLCAWSQLTRTGTGEKLFFGSGTQLSVL.

This chain links TRBV4-1 with TRBJ1-1; D possibly corresponds to TRBD1 (6 bases). The CDR3 is 16 amino acids. V gave up 1 base and J gave up 0 bases, with 12 bases separating them. The germline gives CDR1 MGHRA, CDR2 YSYEKL. CDR3 sequence: CASSQGGGGLNTEAFF. CDR3 DNA sequence: TGCGCCAGCAGCCAAGGGGGAGGGGGTTTGAACACTGAAGCTTTCTTT.

As DNA, the CDR3 is TGTGCCAGCAGCGGACGGTCGTCGACCACCGGGGAGCTGTTTTTT. Its protein is CASSGRSSTTGELFF. The chain recombines TRBV9 with TRBJ2-2; D is ambiguous. Trimming stripped 3 bases from V and 4 bases from J, with 13 bases between. The CDR3 runs to 15 residues. Germline V CDR1 and CDR2: SGDLS, YYNGEE.

The genes are TRBV30 and TRBJ1-2; no firm D call. The CDR3 has 12 amino acids. V lost 1 base and J 4 bases, leaving 7 bases between the germline ends. Germline V gives CDR1 GTSNPN, CDR2 SVGIG (reference sequence). The CDR3 here is CAWSGSFYGYTF. CDR3 DNA sequence: TGTGCCTGGAGTGGTTCGTTCTATGGCTACACCTTC.

The sample holds one count of this clone. The chain employs TRBV27 and TRBJ2-6; no reliable D call. Germline V gene sequence: CDR1 MNHEY, CDR2 SMNVEV (reference sequence). With 4 bases removed from V and 1 base from J, the gap between germline ends came to 11 bases. The CDR3 loop spans 16 amino acids. CDR3 protein: CASSSSAVSGANVLTF. The CDR3 DNA is TGTGCCAGCAGTTCCTCCGCAGTTTCTGGGGCCAACGTCCTGACTTTC.

The chain employs TRBV11-2 and TRBJ1-5; TRBD1 is a possible D gene (5 bases). CDR3 length: 15 amino acids. The ends were cut back, 5 bases at V and 4 bases at J, with 15 bases in the middle. Per the germline V gene, CDR1 is SGHAT and CDR2 is FQNNGV. The DNA of the CDR3 is TGTGCCAGCAGCCAAGACCAGGGTGGGAATCAGCCCCAGCATTTT. It codes for CASSQDQGGNQPQHF.

The gene calls are TRBV11-2 and TRBJ1-3, with unresolved D. The CDR3 spans 16 residues. CDR1 SGHAT and CDR2 FQNNGV come from the germline V gene. V was clipped by 0 bases and J by 0 bases, with 9 bases between them. The chain's CDR3 is CASSLDRRSSGNTIYF. Written as DNA, the CDR3 is TGTGCCAGCAGCTTAGATCGGCGCAGCTCTGGAAACACCATATATTTT.

V and J are TRBV30 and TRBJ1-3, with unresolved D. The CDR3 has 13 amino acids. V lost 1 base, J lost 4 bases, and 8 bases lay in between. Per germline, CDR1 GTSNPN and CDR2 SVGIG (reference sequence). CDR3 amino acids: CAWSASLGNTIYF. The CDR3 DNA is TGTGCCTGGAGTGCGTCGTTAGGAAACACCATATATTTT.

The chain uses TRBV6-5 and TRBJ2-7; D tentatively reads TRBD1 or TRBD2 (7 bases each). The germline gives CDR1 MNHEY, CDR2 SVGAGI. Trimming left V 6 bases short and J 4 bases short, with 19 bases between. The CDR3 consists of 15 residues. CDR3 residues: CASSWQGGTGYEQYF. For the CDR3, the DNA is TGTGCCAGCAGCTGGCAGGGGGGGACCGGGTACGAGCAGTACTTC.

The V call is TRBV6-1, the J call TRBJ1-6, with D perhaps matching TRBD1 (6 bases). The CDR3 runs to 15 residues. The V gene lost 8 bases and the J gene lost 4 bases, with 15 bases spanning the gap. CDR1 MNHNS and CDR2 SASEGT come from the germline V gene. CDR3 protein: CASSPTGLYNSPLHF. CDR3 DNA: TGTGCCAGCTCGCCGACAGGACTTTATAATTCACCCCTCCACTTT.

The genes are TRBV5-1 and TRBJ1-3; no clear D. The CDR3 runs 15 residues. The germline V gene encodes CDR1 SGHRS and CDR2 YFSETQ. The ends were cut back, 3 bases at V and 0 bases at J, with 10 bases in the middle. The CDR3 DNA reads TGCGCCAGCAGCTCGTCGTTTGGCTCTGGAAACACCATATATTTT. Translation gives CASSSSFGSGNTIYF.

This CDR3 is CASRGKVRGYTF. Written as DNA, the CDR3 is TGTGCCAGCAGAGGAAAAGTCCGTGGCTACACCTTC. The rearrangement joins TRBV27 to TRBJ1-2; D call uncertain. The CDR3 has 12 residues. Germline CDR1 MNHEY, CDR2 SMNVEV (reference sequence). V lost 6 bases, J lost 7 bases, and 12 bases lay in between.

Remarks on this clone: At the DNA level, this CDR3 is encoded by other sequences in the same sample as well. The chain carries TRBV6-1 and TRBJ2-7; 8 bases match TRBD1. V lost 6 bases, J lost 0 bases, and 1 base stayed unmatched. The CDR3 length is 13 residues. CDR1 and CDR2 from the germline V gene are MNHNS and SASEGT. CDR3 sequence: CASRTGVSYEQYF. CDR3 in DNA: TGTGCCAGCAGGACAGGGGTCTCCTACGAGCAGTACTTC.

The chain couples TRBV6-4 to TRBJ2-7, with D uncertain. V gave up 6 bases and J gave up 3 bases, with 15 bases separating them. The CDR3 is made up of 14 amino acids. From germline, CDR1 is MRHNA and CDR2 SNTAGT. The CDR3 reads CASRDLDMIYEQYF. The CDR3 coding sequence is TGTGCCAGCAGGGACCTTGACATGATCTACGAGCAGTACTTC.

The genes are TRBV7-6 and TRBJ1-1, with a weak D call TRBD1 (5 bases). CDR1 SGHVS and CDR2 FNYEAQ come from the germline V gene. With 2 bases removed from V and 8 bases from J, the gap between germline ends came to 15 bases. The CDR3 is 14 amino acids. CDR3 residues: CASSLPGSTREAFF. The CDR3 DNA sequence: TGTGCCAGCAGCTTACCAGGGAGTACACGCGAAGCTTTCTTT.

This CDR3 is CASSRTSGMTYEQYF. The CDR3 DNA reads as TGCGCCAGCAGCCGGACTAGCGGGATGACCTACGAGCAGTACTTC. The rearrangement links TRBV5-1 to TRBJ2-7, with 12 bases lining up with TRBD2. This CDR3 contains 15 residues. Unmatched junction bases numbered 4, after V lost 4 bases and J lost 2 bases. Germline CDR1 and CDR2: SGHRS and YFSETQ.